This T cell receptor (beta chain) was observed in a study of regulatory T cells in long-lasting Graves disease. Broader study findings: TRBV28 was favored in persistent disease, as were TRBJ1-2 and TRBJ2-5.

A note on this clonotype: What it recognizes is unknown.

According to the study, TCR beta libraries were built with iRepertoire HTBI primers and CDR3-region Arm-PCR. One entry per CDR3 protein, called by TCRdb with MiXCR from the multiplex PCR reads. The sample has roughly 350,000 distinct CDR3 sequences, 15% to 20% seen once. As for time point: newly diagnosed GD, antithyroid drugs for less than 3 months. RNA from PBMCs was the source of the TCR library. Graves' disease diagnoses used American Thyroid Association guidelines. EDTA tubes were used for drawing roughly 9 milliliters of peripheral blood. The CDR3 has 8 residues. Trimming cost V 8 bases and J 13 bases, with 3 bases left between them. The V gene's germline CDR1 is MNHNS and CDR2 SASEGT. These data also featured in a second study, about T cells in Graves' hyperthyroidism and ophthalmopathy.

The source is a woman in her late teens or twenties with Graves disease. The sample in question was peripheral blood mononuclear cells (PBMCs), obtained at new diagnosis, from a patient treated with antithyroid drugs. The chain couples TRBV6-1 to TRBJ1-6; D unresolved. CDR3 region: CASLPLHF. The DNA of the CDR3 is TGTGCCAGCTTGCCCCTCCACTTT.